These 20 T cell receptor beta chains were sequenced from one sample in a study of technical replicates of blood from four donors. Data came from immunoSEQ multiplex PCR; TCRdb stores just in-frame clones and leaves some out. The sample lists approximately 70,000 clones, just under 95% occurring once. The sample comprised T cells isolated from PBMCs. These receptor sequences come from a human donor in good health.

This clone was seen once. J is TRBJ2-5 and V is TRBV13; 7 positions match TRBD1. The CDR3 runs 14 residues. V dropped 3 bases and J dropped 2; count of bases not matched to a gene: 3. Germline CDR1 PRHDT, CDR2 FYEKMQ (reference sequence). The CDR3 DNA reads TGTGCCAGCAGCTTTCGGACAGGTCAAGAGACCCAGTACTTC. This sequence encodes CASSFRTGQETQYF.

For this clone: Different DNA sequences within this sample yield the same CDR3. The chain combines TRBV7-9 with TRBJ2-7; TRBD1 is a possible D gene (5 bases). Germline V gene lookup returns CDR1 SEHNR and CDR2 FQNEAQ (reference sequence). The V gene lost 3 bases and the J gene lost 3 bases, with 6 bases spanning the gap. The CDR3 runs to 12 residues. The CDR3 is CASSLTVYEQYF. CDR3 nucleotide sequence: TGTGCCAGCAGCTTGACAGTCTACGAGCAGTACTTC.

The rearrangement links TRBV20-1 to TRBJ1-1; D gene uncertain. Deletions cut 3 bases from V and 3 bases from J, with 2 bases between. The CDR3 runs 10 residues. Per germline, CDR1 DFQATT and CDR2 SNEGSKA (reference sequence). CDR3 region: CSASYTEAFF. The DNA for the CDR3 is TGCAGTGCTAGCTACACTGAAGCTTTCTTT.

V and J are TRBV4-1 and TRBJ2-1; TRBD1 might be the D (7 bases). Germline lookup yields CDR1 MGHRA and CDR2 YSYEKL. The CDR3 length is 13 residues. V was cut by 3 bases and J by 7 bases, with 10 bases left in between. This CDR3 reads CASSQGGQNEQFF. The CDR3 nucleotides are TGCGCCAGCAGCCAGGGGGGACAGAATGAGCAGTTCTTC.

CDR3 sequence: CASSLAASTDTQYF. CDR3 DNA: TGTGCCAGCAGCTTAGCGGCATCCACAGATACGCAGTATTTT. V gene TRBV7-6 combines with J gene TRBJ2-3, with D unclear. The CDR3 runs 14 residues. V lost 0 bases and J lost 2, with 6 bases in between. The germline V gene encodes CDR1 SGHVS and CDR2 FNYEAQ.

The chain combines TRBV5-1 with TRBJ2-1; D might be TRBD2 (5 bases). The CDR3 extends over 12 amino acids. V was pared by 6 bases and J by 3 bases, with 7 bases between. CDR1 SGHRS and CDR2 YFSETQ come from the germline V gene. CDR3 amino acids: CASKLGYNEQFF. The CDR3 DNA follows: TGCGCCAGCAAACTAGGCTACAATGAGCAGTTCTTC.

This rearrangement joins TRBV6-1 to TRBJ2-7; TRBD2 matches 8 bases. V shed 8 bases and J 4 bases; nucleotides not matched to a gene: 10. Germline V gene sequence: CDR1 MNHNS, CDR2 SASEGT. The CDR3 runs 14 residues. CDR3 amino acids: CASLVGRASYEQYF. CDR3 in DNA: TGTGCCAGCCTTGTCGGGAGGGCCTCTTACGAGCAGTACTTC.

The chain combines TRBV29-1 with TRBJ2-7, with 10 bases lining up with TRBD1. The CDR3 loop spans 13 amino acids. V lost 5 bases to trimming and J lost 4 bases; unmatched junction nucleotides: 5. Germline V lookup: CDR1 SQVTM, CDR2 ANQGSEA. The CDR3 sequence is CSVLGQGGYEQYF. The CDR3, as DNA: TGCAGCGTTCTTGGACAGGGGGGGTACGAGCAGTACTTC.

The V and J genes are TRBV11-2 and TRBJ2-1; the D gene is possibly TRBD1 (6 bases). This CDR3 has 18 residues. Germline CDR1 reads SGHAT; CDR2 reads FQNNGV. V lost 6 bases and J 7 bases, leaving 28 bases between the germline ends. DNA of the CDR3: TGTGCCAGCAGGCCGGGACACATCTTACTCCCCGATATAAATGAGCAGTTCTTC. It translates to CASRPGHILLPDINEQFF.

The chain carries TRBV28 and TRBJ2-7, with 12 bases fitting TRBD2. V lost 4 bases to trimming and J lost 3 bases; unmatched junction nucleotides: 7. The V gene's germline CDR1 is MDHEN and CDR2 SYDVKM. The CDR3 has 16 residues. The CDR3 loop reads CASSSPLAGGFYEQYF. CDR3 coding DNA: TGTGCCAGCAGTTCCCCTCTAGCGGGAGGGTTCTACGAGCAGTACTTC.

V is TRBV7-3 and J is TRBJ2-3; D is unresolved. Trimming removed 0 bases at V and 1 base at J, with 2 bases between. From germline, CDR1 is SGHTA and CDR2 FQGTGA. This CDR3 is built from 13 residues. This chain's CDR3 is CASSLTGTDTQYF. In DNA, the CDR3 is TGTGCCAGCAGCTTAACCGGCACAGATACGCAGTATTTT.

The chain links TRBV28 to TRBJ1-3; no definite D call. The germline CDR1 and CDR2 sequences are MDHEN and SYDVKM. The V gene lost 6 bases and the J gene lost 4 bases, with 13 bases spanning the gap. The CDR3 totals 14 residues. The CDR3 loop is CASRPGSTGNTIYF. The CDR3 DNA follows: TGTGCCAGCAGACCCGGGAGTACAGGAAACACCATATATTTT.

This chain uses TRBV28 with TRBJ2-7, with a possible D match to TRBD2 (6 bases). Trimming stripped 5 bases from V and 2 bases from J, with 16 bases between. The germline V gene has CDR1 MDHEN and CDR2 SYDVKM. This CDR3 is 15 amino acids long. The DNA of the CDR3 is TGTGCCAGCAGTCCCTCACCGGGACTTACCTACGAGCAGTACTTC. Translated, it gives CASSPSPGLTYEQYF.

This chain connects TRBV27 to TRBJ2-5; maybe TRBD2 (5 bases). The CDR3 has 18 amino acids. V was pared by 11 bases and J by 2 bases, with 30 bases between. Germline loops: CDR1 MNHEY, CDR2 SMNVEV (reference sequence). The CDR3 DNA sequence: TGTGCCCGCGCCACGGGAAATATTCGGGTGTATCTTCAAGAGACCCAGTACTTC. As protein: CARATGNIRVYLQETQYF.

This clone was observed a single time. The V and J genes are TRBV6-1 and TRBJ1-3, with TRBD1 as a possible D gene (5 bases). CDR3 length: 14 amino acids. With 2 bases removed from V and 3 bases from J, the gap between germline ends came to 8 bases. Germline CDR1 and CDR2: MNHNS and SASEGT. The CDR3: CASSELTGGNTIYF. CDR3 in DNA: TGTGCCAGCAGTGAACTAACAGGTGGAAACACCATATATTTT.

This clone was counted a single time. V is TRBV19 and J is TRBJ2-7; D gene unclear. This CDR3 has 13 amino acids. CDR1 is LNHDA and CDR2 is SQIVND in the germline V gene (reference sequence). The V end lost 6 bases, the J end lost 0 bases, and 9 bases lay between the germline ends. The CDR3 coding sequence is TGTGCCAGTAGCCGTGGCATCTCCTACGAGCAGTACTTC. It codes for CASSRGISYEQYF.

V and J are TRBV4-1 and TRBJ2-7; the match to TRBD1 covers 11 bases. The CDR3 totals 15 residues. Germline V gene sequence: CDR1 MGHRA, CDR2 YSYEKL. Unmatched junction bases numbered 6, after V lost 5 bases and J lost 3 bases. The CDR3 bases are TGCGCCAGCAGCATACGGACAGGGGGCTTCTACGAGCAGTACTTC. Protein sequence: CASSIRTGGFYEQYF.

This chain connects TRBV6-6 to TRBJ2-5; tentatively, D is TRBD2 (5 bases). Trimming took off 1 base at V and 4 bases at J, with 10 bases between the two ends. This CDR3 has 14 amino acids. Per germline, CDR1 MNHNY and CDR2 SVGAGI (reference sequence). The DNA of the CDR3 is TGTGCCAGCAGTTACTACGGACTGGGAGAGACCCAGTACTTC. This encodes CASSYYGLGETQYF.

V and J are TRBV2 and TRBJ2-3, with D possibly being TRBD1 (6 bases). The germline gives CDR1 SNHLY, CDR2 FYNNEI. The CDR3 sequence is 14 residues long. Trimming left V 4 bases short and J 0 bases short, with 8 bases between. CDR3 sequence: CASSGGQSTDTQYF. The CDR3 region has the DNA TGTGCCAGCAGTGGGGGGCAAAGCACAGATACGCAGTATTTT.

CDR3 sequence reads: CASARAVGVQYF. The CDR3 DNA reads TGTGCCAGCGCCAGGGCTGTAGGAGTGCAGTACTTC. The V call is TRBV14, the J call TRBJ2-7, with D maybe TRBD1 (5 bases). The CDR3 loop spans 12 amino acids. The germline V and J ends were trimmed by 8 bases and 9 bases, with 17 bases remaining between them. The germline CDR1 and CDR2 sequences are SGHDN and FVKESK.